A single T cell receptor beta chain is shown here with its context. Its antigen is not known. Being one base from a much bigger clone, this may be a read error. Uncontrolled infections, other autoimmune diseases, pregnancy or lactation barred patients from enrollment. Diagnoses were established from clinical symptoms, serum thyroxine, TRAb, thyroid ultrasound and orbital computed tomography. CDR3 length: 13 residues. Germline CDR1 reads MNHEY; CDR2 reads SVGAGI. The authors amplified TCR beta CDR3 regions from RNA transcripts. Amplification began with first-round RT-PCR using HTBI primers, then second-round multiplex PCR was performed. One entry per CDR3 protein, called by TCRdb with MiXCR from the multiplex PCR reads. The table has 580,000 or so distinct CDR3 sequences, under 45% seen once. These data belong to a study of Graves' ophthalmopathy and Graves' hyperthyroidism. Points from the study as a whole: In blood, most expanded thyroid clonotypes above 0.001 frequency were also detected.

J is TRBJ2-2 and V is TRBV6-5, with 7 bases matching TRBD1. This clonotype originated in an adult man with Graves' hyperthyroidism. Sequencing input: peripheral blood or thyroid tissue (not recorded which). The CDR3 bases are TGTGCCAGCAGTGACAGGGTTACCGGGGAGCTGTCTTTT. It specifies CASSDRVTGELSF.